The sequence of this TCR beta chain was determined in a study of CD8 T cells in Susac syndrome. RNA totalling about 0.45 to 1 ug underwent reverse transcription with random hexamers. Amplification of TCR beta CDR3 used immunoSEQ multiplex PCR across 54 Vbeta and 13 Jbeta. TCRdb reanalysed the immunoSEQ multiplex PCR reads using MiXCR and keeps one entry per CDR3 protein. The sample records around 53,000 distinct CDR3 sequences, roughly 94% being singletons. Study-level findings and limits: Within total CD8+ repertoires, over 15 Susac-specific public clones were found, and within CD8+ TEMRA repertoires, five.

Germline V gene sequence: CDR1 MNHEY, CDR2 SMNVEV (reference sequence). There are 12 residues in the CDR3. The ends lost 9 bases at V and 1 base at J; junction bases unmatched: 2. About this clonotype itself: What it binds is unknown.

This sequence was found in a human donor with Susac syndrome. V usage is TRBV27 and J usage is TRBJ2-5; TRBD1 matches at 7 bases. The sequencing sample was made of CD8+ T cells from PBMCs. Here the CDR3 DNA reads TGTGCCAGTGGACAGGTCCAAGAGACCCAGTACTTC. The encoded protein is CASGQVQETQYF.